What follows are 8 T cell receptor beta chains derived from one specimen sequenced in a study of vaccination effects on CD4 cells after COVID-19 (dated 2022 in TCRdb). After 10 to 11 days of culture, CD4+ T cells were isolated with the EasySep CD4+ T cell isolation kit. These TCRs are of unknown antigen specificity. Libraries were built with the immunoSEQ multiplex PCR assay. The table comes from immuneACCESS by way of TCRdb, which keeps in-frame sequences with V and J called. Part of the clones is missing from these tables; in studies checked, under half for an unresolved V gene and the rest for unknown reasons. In all, the sample holds 45,000 or so clones, and about 75% of those were seen once. The ten largest clones take up 12% of the sample. This material consisted of CD4+ T cells from PBMCs cultured without peptide, taken before COVID-19 vaccination. The receptors were sampled from a human donor who had a prior SARS-CoV-2 infection.

The CDR3 sequence: CASSLQSDSPLHF. CDR3 nucleotides: TGTGCCAGCAGCTTACAGTCGGATTCACCCCTCCACTTT. The chain employs TRBV7-3 and TRBJ1-6; D ambiguous. V was shortened by 2 bases and J by 8 bases, with 7 bases between the two germline ends. Germline-derived CDR1 and CDR2 are SGHTA and FQGTGA. The CDR3 is made up of 13 amino acids.

The V gene is TRBV5-1, the J gene TRBJ1-6, with TRBD1 matching over 7 bases. The CDR3 runs 14 residues. CDR1 and CDR2 (germline): SGHRS, YFSETQ. After removal of 9 bases from V and 13 bases from J, the junction contained 16 bases not matched to a gene. The DNA of the CDR3 is TGCGCCACCGTGGGACAGCAGGACGGGTTGCCCCTCCACTTT. It translates to CATVGQQDGLPLHF.

This clone was seen a few times. The rearrangement joins TRBV6-2 or TRBV6-3 to TRBJ1-5; 7 bases are a match to TRBD1. This CDR3 has 16 residues. Germline CDR1 and CDR2: MNHEY and SVGEGT. Losses at the gene ends were 6 bases for V and 6 bases for J; bases not matched to a gene: 14. This CDR3 reads CASSPLSEGASQPQHF. CDR3 coding DNA: TGTGCCAGCAGCCCTTTGTCAGAGGGGGCAAGTCAGCCCCAGCATTTT.

The rearrangement links TRBV6-5 to TRBJ1-2, with TRBD1 as a possible D gene (5 bases). V shed 0 bases and J shed 3 bases, with 11 bases lying between them. CDR1 is MNHEY and CDR2 is SVGAGI in the germline V gene. This CDR3 has 15 amino acids. The DNA of the CDR3 is TGTGCCAGCAGTTACTCGAACGGGGCCTACTATGGCTACACCTTC. It specifies CASSYSNGAYYGYTF.

The chain is built from TRBV18 and TRBJ2-5; D not resolved. V lost 2 bases, J lost 2 bases, and 6 bases lay in between. CDR3 length equals 13 residues. CDR1 is KGHSH and CDR2 is LQKENI in the germline V gene. The CDR3 region has the DNA TGTGCCAGCTCACCAAGACGTCAAGAGACCCAGTACTTC. It specifies CASSPRRQETQYF.

This chain uses TRBV25-1 with TRBJ2-2, with TRBD1 as a possible D gene (5 bases). Germline-derived CDR1 and CDR2 are MGHDK and SYGVNS. Trimming cost V 3 bases and J 1 base, with 12 bases left between them. The CDR3 extends over 16 amino acids. CDR3 amino acids: CASSDWGPLNTGELFF. For the CDR3, the DNA is TGTGCCAGCAGTGACTGGGGCCCCCTGAACACCGGGGAGCTGTTTTTT.

The table lists this clone with a count of one. V is TRBV18 and J is TRBJ2-5; possibly TRBD1 for D (5 bases). The CDR3 contains 13 residues. Germline CDR1 reads KGHSH; CDR2 reads LQKENI. Trimming shortened V by 6 bases and J by 4 bases, and 12 bases separated the two germline ends. The CDR3 sequence: CASSPRVRETQYF. The CDR3 DNA is TGTGCCAGCTCTCCCAGGGTTCGAGAGACCCAGTACTTC. Supplemented by reference TRBV18 and TRBJ2-5, the full variable domain reads NAGVMQNPRHLVRRRGQEARLRCSPMKGHSHVYWYRQLPEEGLKFMVYLQKENIIDESGMPKERFSAEFPKEGPSILRIQQVVRGDSAAYFCASSPRVRETQYFGPGTRLLVL.

The V and J genes are TRBV9 and TRBJ2-3; the D gene could be TRBD1 or TRBD2 (5 bases each). The V end lost 0 bases, the J end lost 4 bases, and 9 bases lay between the germline ends. Germline CDR1 reads SGDLS; CDR2 reads YYNGEE. The CDR3 loop spans 14 amino acids. CDR3 residues: CASSVGGLADTQYF. In DNA, the CDR3 is TGTGCCAGCAGCGTAGGGGGGTTGGCAGATACGCAGTATTTT.